This TCR beta chain was sequenced for a study of glioma-infiltrating T cells. In its sample, this clonotype was seen many times. TCR alpha and beta CDR3 regions were amplified from RNA using iRepertoire nested multiplex PCR. Each CDR3 protein gets one entry after TCRdb re-called the multiplex PCR reads with MiXCR. The sample consists of roughly 120,000 distinct CDR3 sequences, 20% to 25% of them appearing once. This sequence was found in a human donor with low-grade glioma or glioblastoma, undergoing nonglioma brain surgery, or in good health (not recorded which). Sequencing was performed on glioma tissue, nonneoplastic brain tissue, or PBMCs (not recorded which).

The CDR3 DNA is TGCAGTGCTAGAGATTCCGGCACAGTGAACACTGAAGCTTTCTTT. It encodes CSARDSGTVNTEAFF. The rearrangement uses TRBV20-1 and TRBJ1-1; D gene uncertain. Germline V CDR1 and CDR2: DFQATT, SNEGSKA (reference sequence). V lost 0 bases to trimming and J lost 0 bases, with 11 bases between them. The CDR3 is made up of 15 amino acids.